One and the same sample provided the 3 T cell receptor beta chains below, sequenced in a study of molecular identifiers for immune sequencing clone quantification listed by TCRdb under 2018. Libraries were made using PCR. The listed sequencing device is Illumina HiSeq 4000. The public reads were reanalyzed by TCRdb: fastp trimming at Q25, MiXCR alignment, in-frame beta chains only. Rows matching on CDR3 protein sequence are summarized as one entry with the most common DNA and genes. This sample lists more than 250,000 distinct CDR3 sequences; about 20% were detected once. The ten largest clones take up 0.81% of the sample. What was sequenced was naive CD8+ T cells from blood, with Jurkat cell RNA spiked in. According to the study, the label for this sample's cell subset or site signals: FACS-sorted CD8+CD4-CCR7+CD45RA+ naive T cells. The receptors here all came from a human donor in good health. Some libraries in this study had Jurkat cell RNA spiked in.

The table lists this clonotype with many counts. This chain links TRBV28 with TRBJ1-5; D remains unclear. Trimming stripped 3 bases from V and 3 bases from J, with 27 bases between. The V gene's germline CDR1 is MDHEN and CDR2 SYDVKM. The CDR3 is made up of 20 amino acids. The CDR3 sequence is CASSFLGPRGPEANNQPQHF. CDR3 bases: TGTGCCAGCAGTTTCTTGGGCCCCCGCGGACCGGAAGCGAACAATCAGCCCCAGCATTTT. The full variable domain, with the rest looked up from reference TRBV28 and TRBJ1-5, is DVKVTQSSRYLVKRTGEKVFLECVQDMDHENMFWYRQDPGLGLRLIYFSYDVKMKEKGDIPEGYSVSREKKERFSLILESASTNQTSMYLCASSFLGPRGPEANNQPQHFGDGTRLSIL.

In its sample, this clonotype was seen many times. The chain links TRBV12-3 or TRBV12-4 to TRBJ2-7; 8 positions agree with TRBD1. V shed 2 bases, J shed 5 bases, and the junction held 8 bases outside the gene matches. CDR3 length: 15 residues. The CDR3 spells CASSLQAGGADEQYF. DNA of the CDR3: TGTGCCAGCAGTTTACAGGCAGGGGGCGCGGACGAGCAGTACTTC.

This clonotype was picked up many times. This sequence joins TRBV12-3 or TRBV12-4 and TRBJ2-3; no clear D gene. The CDR3 runs 15 residues. The ends were cut back, 6 bases at V and 2 bases at J, with 15 bases in the middle. This chain's CDR3 is CASSPPLSNTDTQYF. CDR3 coding DNA: TGTGCCAGCAGCCCCCCCCTATCGAACACAGATACGCAGTATTTT.